Listed below are T cell receptor beta chains from one sample, sequenced in a study of OX40 agonist ivuxolimab in advanced cancers. Assay used: immunoSEQ multiplex PCR; TCRdb lists only in-frame clones, some missing. This table holds 57,000 or so clones, around four fifths found once. This material consisted of CD4+ or CD8+ T cells sorted from blood, taken in a trial of the OX40 agonist ivuxolimab. These receptors were taken from an adult with an advanced solid tumor such as melanoma, head and neck, liver or kidney cancer. Each CDR3 is given with its conserved first and last residue. D genes are given only for firm matches. The size field is filled for only some rows; it gives once, few, many or a size class.

cdr3_aa | cdr3_nt | j_call | clone_size | v_call | d_call
CASSITGGDYEQYF | TGCGCCAGCAGCATCACAGGGGGCGACTACGAGCAGTACTTC | TRBJ2-7 | NA | TRBV5-1 | TRBD1
CASSLGVEQYF | TGTGCCAGCAGCTTAGGGGTCGAGCAGTACTTC | TRBJ2-7 | NA | TRBV7-2 | NA
CASSPGAEVVGNTIYF | TGTGCCAGCTCACCAGGGGCGGAGGTGGTCGGAAACACCATATATTTT | TRBJ1-3 | NA | TRBV18 | NA
CASSYGAHSSYNEQFF | TGTGCCAGCAGTTACGGAGCGCACAGCTCCTACAATGAGCAGTTCTTC | TRBJ2-1 | few | TRBV6-5 | NA
CASSTQEDQPQHF | TGTGCCAGTAGTACGCAGGAGGATCAGCCCCAGCATTTT | TRBJ1-5 | NA | TRBV19 | NA
CASRGQGPGTEAFF | TGTGCCAGCAGGGGACAGGGACCGGGAACTGAAGCTTTCTTT | TRBJ1-1 | NA | TRBV2 | TRBD1
CASSTGTGSEKLFF | TGTGCCAGCAGCACCGGGACAGGTAGCGAAAAACTGTTTTTT | TRBJ1-4 | NA | TRBV5-6 | TRBD1
CASKDRGDNTEAFF | TGCGCCAGCAAGGACAGAGGGGATAACACTGAAGCTTTCTTT | TRBJ1-1 | few | TRBV5-1 | NA
CSVVRDSSTEAFF | TGCAGCGTCGTCCGGGACAGCTCCACTGAAGCTTTCTTT | TRBJ1-1 | NA | TRBV29-1 | TRBD1
CAWSVRLAGSNEQFF | TGTGCCTGGAGTGTCCGGCTAGCGGGCTCAAATGAGCAGTTCTTC | TRBJ2-1 | NA | TRBV30 | TRBD2
CAWSGGVSNYGYTF | TGTGCCTGGAGTGGGGGGGTTAGTAACTATGGCTACACCTTC | TRBJ1-2 | NA | TRBV30 | NA
CASSVQGRTEAFF | TGTGCCAGCAGCGTACAGGGTAGGACTGAAGCTTTCTTT | TRBJ1-1 | NA | TRBV7-3 | NA
CASSFGQGSYGYTF | TGTGCCAGCAGTTTCGGACAGGGTTCCTATGGCTACACCTTC | TRBJ1-2 | NA | TRBV28 | TRBD1
CAIRGGTGGAETQYF | TGTGCCATCAGGGGGGGGACAGGGGGCGCGGAGACCCAGTACTTC | TRBJ2-5 | NA | TRBV10-3 | TRBD1
CASSQGYGYTF | TGCGCCAGCAGCCAAGGCTATGGCTACACCTTC | TRBJ1-2 | NA | TRBV4-1 | NA
CSAGGANQETQYF | TGCAGCGCCGGGGGAGCCAACCAAGAGACCCAGTACTTC | TRBJ2-5 | NA | TRBV29-1 | NA
CASRTQGDYNSPLHF | TGTGCCAGCAGGACCCAGGGGGACTATAATTCACCCCTCCACTTT | TRBJ1-6 | NA | TRBV2 | TRBD1
CASSSTVGSYGYTF | TGTGCCAGCAGCTCCACCGTGGGATCGTATGGCTACACCTTC | TRBJ1-2 | NA | TRBV7-2 | NA
CASSQTRLANTGELFF | TGTGCCAGCAGTCAGACACGACTAGCGAACACCGGGGAGCTGTTTTTT | TRBJ2-2 | NA | TRBV2 | NA
CASRTGTGGSEQFF | TGTGCCAGTAGAACCGGGACAGGGGGCAGTGAGCAGTTCTTC | TRBJ2-1 | NA | TRBV19 | TRBD1
CASSPRGLIYGANVLTF | TGTGCCAGTAGTCCTCGAGGGTTGATATATGGGGCCAACGTCCTGACTTTC | TRBJ2-6 | NA | TRBV19 | NA
CAISESEIRSGNTIYF | TGTGCCATCAGTGAGTCGGAGATCCGCTCTGGAAACACCATATATTTT | TRBJ1-3 | NA | TRBV10-3 | NA
CASSLYRGGYTF | TGTGCCAGCAGCTTATACAGGGGTGGCTACACCTTC | TRBJ1-2 | NA | TRBV7-8 | TRBD1
CASSNEDTQYF | TGCGCCAGCAGCAACGAAGATACGCAGTATTTT | TRBJ2-3 | NA | TRBV5-1 | NA
CAIRETRSSGELFF | TGTGCCATCAGGGAGACTAGGTCATCCGGGGAGCTGTTTTTT | TRBJ2-2 | NA | TRBV10-3 | NA
CAWSVDSRGVGGYTF | TGTGCCTGGAGTGTGGATAGCCGTGGAGTGGGTGGCTACACCTTC | TRBJ1-2 | few | TRBV30 | NA
CASSSGTGEYEQYF | TGTGCCAGCAGCTCCGGGACAGGGGAGTACGAGCAGTACTTC | TRBJ2-7 | few | TRBV6-1 | TRBD1
CASSFDPAPYNEQFF | TGTGCCAGCAGCTTTGATCCGGCACCCTACAATGAGCAGTTCTTC | TRBJ2-1 | NA | TRBV7-8 | NA
CASSQVAGANTEAFF | TGTGCCAGCAGCCAAGTGGCAGGGGCGAACACTGAAGCTTTCTTT | TRBJ1-1 | NA | TRBV14 | NA
CASSSRDVRSYEQYF | TGTGCCAGCAGCAGCCGGGACGTCCGCTCCTACGAGCAGTACTTC | TRBJ2-7 | NA | TRBV14 | NA
CASSPTGERPDTEAFF | TGTGCCAGCAGCCCGACCGGGGAACGGCCTGACACTGAAGCTTTCTTT | TRBJ1-1 | NA | TRBV5-6 | NA
CATRSTANYGYTF | TGCGCCACCCGGAGTACAGCTAACTATGGCTACACCTTC | TRBJ1-2 | medium-sized | TRBV5-1 | NA
CASSSPVGEQYF | TGTGCCAGCAGCTCCCCCGTGGGGGAGCAGTACTTC | TRBJ2-7 | medium-sized | TRBV7-2 | NA
CASNRGWGYTF | TGTGCCAGTAATAGGGGCTGGGGCTACACCTTC | TRBJ1-2 | NA | TRBV19 | NA
CASSVLTGGNQPQHF | TGTGCCAGCAGTGTTTTGACAGGGGGCAATCAGCCCCAGCATTTT | TRBJ1-5 | NA | TRBV2 | TRBD1
CASSIDGSGGVQTQYF | TGTGCCAGTAGTATAGACGGTAGCGGGGGGGTACAGACCCAGTACTTC | TRBJ2-5 | NA | TRBV19 | TRBD2
CASARGGGGPQETQYF | TGCGCCAGCGCCCGGGGGGGCGGGGGGCCCCAGGAGACCCAGTACTTC | TRBJ2-5 | NA | TRBV10-2 | TRBD2
CASSQIPDRAGTEAFF | TGCGCCAGCAGCCAGATACCAGACAGGGCGGGCACTGAAGCTTTCTTT | TRBJ1-1 | NA | TRBV4-1 | TRBD1
CASSIRRSDSNQPQHF | TGTGCCAGCAGCATCCGACGGTCAGATAGCAATCAGCCCCAGCATTTT | TRBJ1-5 | medium-sized | TRBV7-2 | NA
CASSLDLRTGSNYGYTF | TGTGCCAGCAGCTTAGATCTCCGGACAGGGAGTAACTATGGCTACACCTTC | TRBJ1-2 | NA | TRBV7-2 | TRBD1